This T cell receptor (beta chain) came from a study of T cell responses to AZD1222 COVID-19 vaccine (TCRdb year 2021). Background for the entire study: AZD1222 recipients with second doses at about 4 weeks or about 12 weeks were pooled, because spike-specific TCR depth and breadth did not differ between schedules. Trial participants were enrolled by age into subgroups of 18-55, 56-69 and 70-plus years, and around 150, 28 and 57 TCR-sequenced participants, respectively, were included in these subgroups. TCR sequencing was performed for roughly 240 trial participants, of whom roughly 200 were given two doses of AZD1222 and around 26 were given two doses of MenACWY control vaccine. Findings and caveats that apply to the study as a whole: Conclusions about previously exposed vaccinees are limited, since just six AZD1222 recipients were seropositive for SARS-CoV-2 at baseline. In the small 56-69-year group, the increase in depth fell short of significance, most likely because of low power. The whole spike protein was spanned by vaccine-associated CD4 TCRs, and dominant responses were seen in regions 160-218 and 743-854. Participants were mostly white British, with more females than males. The authors suggested clonal diversity may have been underestimated. After two AZD1222 doses, both the breadth and the depth of spike-specific TCRs were significantly higher than at day 0 and than in MenACWY recipients. Epitopes outside the regions mutated in the B.1.351 and B.1.1.7 variants were reportedly recognized by nearly half of the unique spike-specific TCRs. Because no day 14 peak-response samples were available, the repertoires could be characterized only after the peak T cell response.

Ends trimmed: V by 4 bases, J by 3 bases; bases unmatched to a gene: 4. Based on the germline V gene (reference sequence), the CDR1 and CDR2 sequences are SGHNT and YYREEE. Including the terminal cysteine and phenylalanine, the CDR3 comprises 15 residues. The sequence is cut down to CDR3 DNA, 45 bases in frame from base 1. Explained via the paper, the time point label denotes: baseline before first vaccination. Samples from vaccinated people were obtained from the UK trials COV001 and COV002, which included a single-blind randomized controlled phase 2/3 trial of AZD1222 (ChAdOx1 nCoV-19) in healthy adults. For TCRbeta chain sequencing, PBMC samples from trial participants were taken at day 0 and at day 28 after the second dose. The CDR3 regions of human TCRbeta chains were analyzed by immunosequencing. The study's own analysis went as follows. TCRs in the repertoires were matched against a reference library of SARS-CoV-2-specific TCRs that had been generated with the MIRA antigen-specificity platform. Breadth was defined as the fraction of unique TCRs that were SARS-CoV-2-associated, and depth was defined as the fraction of total T cells that were SARS-CoV-2-associated. Each spike-specific TCR was assigned to its reactive spike region and to a CD4 or CD8 class using the MIRA data. Log10-transformed breadth and depth values were compared by one-way ANOVA with Sidak's multiple comparisons tests. The clones in this table, taken by TCRdb from immuneACCESS, are in-frame only. Not every clone is retained; where verified, under half of the shortfall comes from an unresolved V gene, and the cause of the rest is unknown. V and J calls and clone size are those listed in that table; D and trimming were worked out from the DNA. A total of about 110,000 clones appear in this sample, around 96% of them only once. The ten largest clones add up to more than 2% of the sample.

As for this clone: The specificity of this receptor is unknown. Base quality data are lacking; no much larger clone is found one base away.

The TCR comes from an adult in good health. The starting material was peripheral blood, obtained on day 0 of AZD1222 vaccination. The chain joins TRBV5-4 to TRBJ2-3; TRBD2 aligns with 11 central bases. The CDR3 sequence is CASSRSGGATDTQYF. The DNA sequence reads TGTGCCAGCAGCCGTAGCGGGGGGGCTACAGATACGCAGTATTTT. Reference TRBV5-4 and TRBJ2-3 proteins supply the regions before and after the CDR3; the full variable domain is: ETGVTQSPTHLIKTRGQQVTLRCSSQSGHNTVSWYQQALGQGPQFIFQYYREEENGRGNFPPRFSGLQFPNYSSELNVNALELDDSALYLCASSRSGGATDTQYFGPGTRLTVL.